This T cell receptor beta chain was sequenced during a study of cytomegalovirus exposure and HLA in healthy donors. As concerns this clone: Its antigen is unknown.

Looked up from germline, CDR1 is GTSNPN and CDR2 is SVGIG (reference sequence). V lost 0 bases to trimming and J lost 8 bases, with 10 bases between them. The CDR3 loop spans 13 amino acids. The study's findings and limits: The authors considered a cluster of highly shared sequence variants likely to be a sequencing artifact. It was reportedly the case that the classifier diagnosed cytomegalovirus status with high specificity and sensitivity. When presence/absence was analysed, sequencing depth was taken to be roughly uniform across donors. A later analysis showed TCR association rates differing by HLA locus, peaking at DRB1 and lowest at HLA-C.

With 60 Vbeta and 13 Jbeta primers, the PCR was carried out. The assay was immunoSEQ multiplex PCR, and TCRdb's table has in-frame clones only and misses some. The repertoire consists of about 180,000 clones, with approximately 80% occurring once and the leading ten covering around 1.2%. The sample was PBMCs. V and J are TRBV30 and TRBJ1-4, with a weak D call TRBD1 (5 bases). This sequence was found in a girl aged 2 to 9 in good health and CMV-seropositive. The CDR3, as DNA: TGTGCCTGGAGTGTACTTCAGGGCGAAAAACTGTTTTTT. As protein: CAWSVLQGEKLFF.